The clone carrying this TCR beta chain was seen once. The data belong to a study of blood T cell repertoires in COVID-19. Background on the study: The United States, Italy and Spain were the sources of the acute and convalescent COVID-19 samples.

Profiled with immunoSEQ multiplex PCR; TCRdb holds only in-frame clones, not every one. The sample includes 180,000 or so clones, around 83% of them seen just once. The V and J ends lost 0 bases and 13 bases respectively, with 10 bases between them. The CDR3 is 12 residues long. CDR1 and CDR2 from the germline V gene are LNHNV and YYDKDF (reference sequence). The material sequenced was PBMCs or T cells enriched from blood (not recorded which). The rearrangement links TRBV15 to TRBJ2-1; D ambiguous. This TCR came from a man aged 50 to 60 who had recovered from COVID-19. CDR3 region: CATSRDRVVQFF. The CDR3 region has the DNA TGTGCCACCAGCAGAGATAGAGTAGTCCAGTTCTTC.